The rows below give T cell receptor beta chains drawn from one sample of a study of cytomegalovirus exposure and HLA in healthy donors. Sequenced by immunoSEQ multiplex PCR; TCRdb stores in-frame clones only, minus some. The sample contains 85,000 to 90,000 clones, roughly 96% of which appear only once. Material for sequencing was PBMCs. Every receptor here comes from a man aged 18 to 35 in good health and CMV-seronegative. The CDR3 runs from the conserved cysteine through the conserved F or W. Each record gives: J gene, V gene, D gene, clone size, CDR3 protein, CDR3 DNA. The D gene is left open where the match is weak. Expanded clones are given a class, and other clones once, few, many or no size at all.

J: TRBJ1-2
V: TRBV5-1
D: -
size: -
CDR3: CASHSTGYGYTF
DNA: TGCGCCAGCCATTCCACGGGGTATGGCTACACCTTC

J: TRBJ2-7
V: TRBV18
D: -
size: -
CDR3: CASSPSSSYEQYF
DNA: TGTGCCAGCTCACCGTCGAGTTCCTACGAGCAGTACTTC

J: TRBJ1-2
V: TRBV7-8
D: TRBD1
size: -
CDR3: CASSPRTGRGYGYTF
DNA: TGTGCCAGCAGCCCCCGGACAGGGCGAGGCTATGGCTACACCTTC

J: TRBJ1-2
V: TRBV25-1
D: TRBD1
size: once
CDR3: CASSSGTGVSGYTF
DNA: TGTGCCAGCAGTTCCGGGACAGGTGTTAGCGGCTACACCTTC

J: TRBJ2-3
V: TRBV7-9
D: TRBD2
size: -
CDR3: CASSLGLRRESTDTQYF
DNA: TGTGCCAGCAGCTTAGGGTTGCGGCGGGAGAGCACAGATACGCAGTATTTT

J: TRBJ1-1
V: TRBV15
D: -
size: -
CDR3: CATSRSGVEAEAFF
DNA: TGTGCCACCAGCAGATCAGGGGTTGAGGCTGAAGCTTTCTTT

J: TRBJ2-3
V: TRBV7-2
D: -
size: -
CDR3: CASSYPPAGSTDTQYF
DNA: TGTGCCAGCAGCTACCCCCCCGCAGGGAGCACAGATACGCAGTATTTT

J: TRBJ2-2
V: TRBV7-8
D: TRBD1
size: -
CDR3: CASSKFPGQGTGELFF
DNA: TGTGCCAGCAGCAAATTCCCGGGACAGGGGACCGGGGAGCTGTTTTTT

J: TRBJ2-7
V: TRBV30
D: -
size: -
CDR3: CAWSSGTGAYEQYF
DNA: TGTGCCTGGAGTTCCGGGACGGGAGCCTACGAGCAGTACTTC

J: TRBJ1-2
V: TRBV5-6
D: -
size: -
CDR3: CASSGGEVYGYTF
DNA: TGTGCCAGCAGCGGAGGGGAAGTCTATGGCTACACCTTC

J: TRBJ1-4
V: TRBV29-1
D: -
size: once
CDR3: CSVYPGTTNEKLFF
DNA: TGCAGCGTTTATCCAGGCACAACTAATGAAAAACTGTTTTTT

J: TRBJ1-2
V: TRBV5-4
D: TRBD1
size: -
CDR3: CASSGDRIYGYTF
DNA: TGTGCCAGCAGCGGGGACAGGATTTATGGCTACACCTTC

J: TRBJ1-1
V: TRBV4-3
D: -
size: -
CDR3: CASSQDYRGQNTEAFF
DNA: TGCGCCAGCAGCCAAGATTACCGAGGGCAGAACACTGAAGCTTTCTTT

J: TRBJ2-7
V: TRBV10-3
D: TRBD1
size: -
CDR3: CAISLPGTESYEQYF
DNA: TGTGCCATCAGTTTACCCGGGACAGAAAGCTACGAGCAGTACTTC

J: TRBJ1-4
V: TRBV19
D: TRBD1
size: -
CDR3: CASSMVPPGTGTRATNEKLFF
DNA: TGTGCCAGTAGTATGGTCCCTCCGGGGACAGGGACCCGTGCAACTAATGAAAAACTGTTTTTT

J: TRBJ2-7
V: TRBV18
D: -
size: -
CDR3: CASSPPGGLHEQYF
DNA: TGTGCCAGCTCACCACCGGGGGGGCTACACGAGCAGTACTTC

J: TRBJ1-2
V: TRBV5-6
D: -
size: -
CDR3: CASSLGRTNYGYTF
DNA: TGTGCCAGCAGCTTGGGGCGGACAAACTATGGCTACACCTTC

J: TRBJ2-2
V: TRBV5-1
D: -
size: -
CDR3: CASSPFRDGSDTGELFF
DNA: TGCGCCAGCAGCCCCTTCCGTGACGGGAGTGACACCGGGGAGCTGTTTTTT

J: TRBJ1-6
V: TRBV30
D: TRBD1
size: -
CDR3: CASYIQGNNSPLHF
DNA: TGTGCCTCATATATACAGGGGAATAATTCACCCCTCCACTTT

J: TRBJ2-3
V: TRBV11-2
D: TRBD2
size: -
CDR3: CASSLMLAGTDTQYF
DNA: TGTGCCAGCAGCTTAATGCTAGCGGGCACAGATACGCAGTATTTT